The 32 T cell receptor beta chains below were found in one sample sequenced in a study of cytomegalovirus exposure and HLA in healthy donors. Primers for the PCR totalled 60 Vbeta and 13 Jbeta. Assay used: immunoSEQ multiplex PCR; TCRdb lists only in-frame clones, some missing. The sample lists about 180,000 clones, about four fifths occurring once. Sequencing was carried out using PBMCs. The receptor set was obtained from a man aged 35 to 55 in good health and CMV-seronegative.

V and J are TRBV4-2 and TRBJ2-7, with 9 bases aligning to TRBD2. Germline CDR1 is LGHNA and CDR2 is YNFKEQ. V was pared by 2 bases and J by 4 bases, with 9 bases of the junction left unmatched. The CDR3 totals 16 residues. CDR3 sequence: CASSQWVQRGEYEQYF. CDR3 bases: TGTGCCAGCAGCCAATGGGTCCAGCGGGGGGAATACGAGCAGTACTTC.

This chain links TRBV6-5 with TRBJ1-2; D may be TRBD1 (6 bases). V lost 6 bases and J lost 3, with 14 bases in between. The CDR3 sequence is 14 residues long. Germline V CDR1 and CDR2: MNHEY, SVGAGI. CDR3 in DNA: TGTGCCAGCAGGCCCGGGGGGGCCTACTATGGCTACACCTTC. Residues: CASRPGGAYYGYTF.

This chain joins TRBV15 and TRBJ1-1, with D maybe TRBD1 (6 bases). The ends were cut back, 1 base at V and 4 bases at J, with 10 bases in the middle. The CDR3 extends over 14 amino acids. In germline, CDR1 is LNHNV, CDR2 YYDKDF (reference sequence). As DNA, the CDR3 is TGTGCCACCAGCAGAGGCTTGACAGGCACTGAAGCTTTCTTT. This translates into CATSRGLTGTEAFF.

V is TRBV5-1 and J is TRBJ2-1; a possible D gene is TRBD2 (7 bases). Germline V gene sequence: CDR1 SGHRS, CDR2 YFSETQ. The CDR3 sequence is 16 residues long. The ends were cut back, 1 base at V and 3 bases at J, with 14 bases in the middle. The DNA for the CDR3 is TGCGCCAGCAGCTTGATAGGCGGGGGCGGCTACAATGAGCAGTTCTTC. It is translated as CASSLIGGGGYNEQFF. Complete variable domain (other parts from reference TRBV5-1 and TRBJ2-1): KAGVTQTPRYLIKTRGQQVTLSCSPISGHRSVSWYQQTPGQGLQFLFEYFSETQRNKGNFPGRFSGRQFSNSRSEMNVSTLELGDSALYLCASSLIGGGGYNEQFFGPGTRLTVL.

The V call is TRBV5-1, the J call TRBJ2-3; 10 positions agree with TRBD2. This CDR3 comprises 17 residues. Germline lookup yields CDR1 SGHRS and CDR2 YFSETQ. Losses at the gene ends were 1 base for V and 2 bases for J; bases not matched to a gene: 7. The CDR3 nucleotides read TGCGCCAGCAGCTTGTTCCCAGCGGGAGGGACCACAGATACGCAGTATTTT. It is translated as CASSLFPAGGTTDTQYF.

The J gene is TRBJ2-5, the V gene TRBV11-2, with D possibly being TRBD1 (5 bases). V was clipped by 1 base and J by 1 base, with 10 bases between them. This CDR3 has 15 residues. Germline CDR1 reads SGHAT; CDR2 reads FQNNGV. For the CDR3, the DNA is TGTGCCAGCAGCTTAGGAGGAGACAGCCAAGAGACCCAGTACTTC. It is translated as CASSLGGDSQETQYF.

The chain uses TRBV27 and TRBJ1-2; 11 positions agree with TRBD1. The trim removed 7 bases at V and 5 bases at J, leaving 6 bases unmatched. The CDR3 consists of 14 residues. Germline assignment: CDR1 MNHEY and CDR2 SMNVEV (reference sequence). In nucleotides, the CDR3 is TGTGCCAGCAAGCTGGACAGGGGGCTTTATGGCTACACCTTC. This encodes CASKLDRGLYGYTF.

Of note for this clone: A junction boundary mismatches the germline segment, possibly from a read error. J is TRBJ2-7 and V is TRBV7-7; tentatively, D is TRBD2 (5 bases). This CDR3 is 14 amino acids long. Germline V gives CDR1 SSHAT, CDR2 FNYEAQ (reference sequence). The CDR3 nucleotides are TGTGCTAGCAGCCCTGGGGAGCGGCTAAACGAGCAGTACTTC. Protein: CASSPGERLNEQYF.

This clone was recorded a few times. The genes are TRBV2 and TRBJ1-4; D not certain. V gave up 6 bases and J gave up 5 bases, with 7 bases separating them. The CDR3 extends over 12 amino acids. CDR1 is SNHLY and CDR2 is FYNNEI in the germline V gene. CDR3 region: CASRALNEKLFF. Here the CDR3 DNA reads TGTGCCAGCAGGGCCTTGAATGAAAAACTGTTTTTT.

This clone was counted a few times. V usage is TRBV20-1 and J usage is TRBJ2-5; no clear D gene. This CDR3 has 11 amino acids. Germline V gene data show CDR1 as DFQATT and CDR2 as SNEGSKA (reference sequence). Trimming removed 5 bases at V and 5 bases at J, with 9 bases between. The chain's CDR3 is CSAVRWETQYF. The CDR3, as DNA: TGCAGTGCTGTCAGGTGGGAGACCCAGTACTTC.

The gene calls are TRBV11-3 and TRBJ2-1; 15 nucleotides align to TRBD2. Germline CDR1 is SGHNT and CDR2 is YENEEA. With 3 bases clipped from V and 1 base from J, the junction kept 4 bases outside the gene matches. The CDR3 is made up of 18 amino acids. CDR3 in amino acids: CASSLGLAGGLSYNEQFF. The DNA of the CDR3 is TGTGCCAGCAGCTTGGGACTAGCGGGGGGACTTTCCTACAATGAGCAGTTCTTC.

This sequence joins TRBV7-2 and TRBJ2-3; D possibly corresponds to TRBD1 (5 bases). Germline V CDR1 and CDR2: SGHTA, FQGNSA. The germline V and J ends were trimmed by 2 bases and 2 bases, with 8 bases remaining between them. CDR3 length: 14 amino acids. CDR3 region: CASSLTRDTDTQYF. CDR3 DNA: TGTGCCAGCAGCTTAACCAGGGACACAGATACGCAGTATTTT.

This clone was seen just once. The chain links TRBV6-5 to TRBJ2-6; no clear D gene. This CDR3 has 13 residues. Germline loops: CDR1 MNHEY, CDR2 SVGAGI. V gave up 5 bases and J gave up 10 bases, with 12 bases separating them. The DNA of the CDR3 is TGTGCCAGCAGTCGCCGATCACAGAACGTCCTGACTTTC. Protein product: CASSRRSQNVLTF.

V and J are TRBV4-3 and TRBJ2-2, with TRBD2 matching over 11 bases. This CDR3 is 15 amino acids long. Germline V CDR1 and CDR2: LGHNA, YSLEER. Trimming took 4 bases from V and 6 from J; bases not matched to a gene: 4. The CDR3 protein is CASSLETSGAGELFF. The CDR3 nucleotides are TGCGCCAGCAGCCTGGAGACTAGCGGGGCCGGGGAGCTGTTTTTT.

J is TRBJ2-1 and V is TRBV7-3, with D tentatively TRBD2 (5 bases). The CDR3 spans 14 residues. From germline, CDR1 is SGHTA and CDR2 FQGTGA. The ends were cut back, 5 bases at V and 7 bases at J, with 15 bases in the middle. The CDR3 loop is CASSPEGGRNEQFF. CDR3 nucleotide sequence: TGTGCCAGCAGCCCAGAGGGTGGTAGGAATGAGCAGTTCTTC.

The chain is built from TRBV4-1 and TRBJ1-2; D is ambiguous. Looked up from germline, CDR1 is MGHRA and CDR2 is YSYEKL. This CDR3 has 15 amino acids. Trimming stripped 4 bases from V and 0 bases from J, with 12 bases between. CDR3 DNA sequence: TGCGCCAGCAGCCGTTCCGAGGCGGCTAACTATGGCTACACCTTC. Its protein product is CASSRSEAANYGYTF.

The CDR3 protein is CASQGTNSNSPLHF. As DNA, the CDR3 is TGTGCCAGTCAGGGGACAAACAGTAATTCACCCCTCCACTTT. The genes are TRBV7-2 and TRBJ1-6; TRBD1 is a possible D gene (6 bases). Trimming left V 9 bases short and J 6 bases short, with 15 bases between. The V gene's germline CDR1 is SGHTA and CDR2 FQGNSA. The CDR3 length is 14 residues.

This clone was found once. The gene calls are TRBV9 and TRBJ1-1; TRBD1 matches at 9 bases. CDR3 length: 14 residues. With V trimmed by 0 bases and J by 5 bases, 2 bases remained unmatched. Germline CDR1 SGDLS, CDR2 YYNGEE. The CDR3 DNA reads as TGTGCCAGCAGCGTAGCGGACAGGGGAACTGAAGCTTTCTTT. Translating it yields CASSVADRGTEAFF.

The chain has TRBV2 and TRBJ2-7, with D maybe TRBD1 (6 bases). There are 14 residues in the CDR3. V was shortened by 11 bases and J by 4 bases, with 21 bases between the two germline ends. From germline, CDR1 is SNHLY and CDR2 FYNNEI. DNA of the CDR3: TGTGCCGGATCCTTACAGGGACCCCCATACGAGCAGTACTTC. Amino acid sequence: CAGSLQGPPYEQYF. Full variable domain (rest looked up from reference TRBV2 and TRBJ2-7): EPEVTQTPSHQVTQMGQEVILRCVPISNHLYFYWYRQILGQKVEFLVSFYNNEISEKSEIFDDQFSVERPDGSNFTLKIRSTKLEDSAMYFCAGSLQGPPYEQYFGPGTRLTVT.

The chain joins TRBV7-2 to TRBJ1-2; no clear D gene. Trimming removed 2 bases from V and 8 bases from J, with 18 bases in between. The CDR3 spans 15 residues. From germline, CDR1 is SGHTA and CDR2 FQGNSA. CDR3 sequence: CASSLRSSGERGYTF. CDR3 bases: TGTGCCAGCAGCTTAAGGTCTAGCGGGGAACGGGGCTACACCTTC.

V gene TRBV27 combines with J gene TRBJ1-5; D uncertain. The length of the CDR3 is 14 residues. The germline V gene has CDR1 MNHEY and CDR2 SMNVEV (reference sequence). The V end was cut by 5 bases, the J end by 7 bases, with 15 bases between. The CDR3 spells CASSNSLGGQPQHF. Written as DNA, the CDR3 is TGTGCCAGCAGTAACAGCCTCGGTGGCCAGCCCCAGCATTTT.

For the CDR3, the DNA is TGCGCCAGCAGCTTGAGTCTCGACGGCGGATACTATGGCTACACCTTC. It yields the protein CASSLSLDGGYYGYTF. V usage is TRBV5-1 and J usage is TRBJ1-2, with D uncertain. CDR1 is SGHRS, CDR2 YFSETQ, per germline. V was cut by 1 base and J by 3 bases, with 16 bases left in between. The CDR3 is made up of 16 amino acids. Together with reference TRBV5-1 and TRBJ1-2, the CDR3 gives the full variable domain: KAGVTQTPRYLIKTRGQQVTLSCSPISGHRSVSWYQQTPGQGLQFLFEYFSETQRNKGNFPGRFSGRQFSNSRSEMNVSTLELGDSALYLCASSLSLDGGYYGYTFGSGTRLTVV.

This clone was recorded once. This chain connects TRBV4-2 to TRBJ2-7; a weak D match, TRBD2 (6 bases). The V end was cut by 1 base, the J end by 0 bases, with 10 bases between. This CDR3 is built from 15 residues. Germline values: CDR1 LGHNA, CDR2 YNFKEQ. The CDR3 DNA follows: TGTGCCAGCAGCCAAGGGAACGGGGGCTCCTACGAGCAGTACTTC. It is translated as CASSQGNGGSYEQYF.

CDR3 loop: CAHHARETGQTEETQYF. The CDR3 DNA reads TGTGCCCACCATGCCCGCGAGACAGGACAAACTGAAGAGACCCAGTACTTC. This chain connects TRBV11-1 to TRBJ2-5, with D tentatively TRBD1 (6 bases). Germline CDR1 SGHAT, CDR2 FQDESV (reference sequence). CDR3 length: 17 residues. V lost 11 bases to trimming and J lost 3 bases, with 28 bases between them.

V is TRBV18 and J is TRBJ1-5; D is perhaps TRBD1 (5 bases). Germline values: CDR1 KGHSH, CDR2 LQKENI. There are 17 residues in the CDR3. V was shortened by 3 bases and J by 0 bases, with 15 bases between the two germline ends. The CDR3, as DNA: TGTGCCAGCTCACCCGTTCGGGGGGGAGATAGCAATCAGCCCCAGCATTTT. It yields the protein CASSPVRGGDSNQPQHF.

The genes are TRBV10-3 and TRBJ2-5; 8 positions match TRBD2. Trimming removed 6 bases from V and 5 bases from J; junction bases left unmatched: 2. Looked up from germline, CDR1 is ENHRY and CDR2 is SYGVKD. The CDR3 length is 12 residues. The CDR3 loop reads CAISRGGETQYF. The CDR3 nucleotides are TGTGCCATCAGCCGGGGGGGCGAGACCCAGTACTTC.

This chain joins TRBV10-3 and TRBJ1-3, with D hard to call. Deletions cut 0 bases from V and 0 bases from J, with 6 bases between. This CDR3 has 15 amino acids. Germline V gene lookup returns CDR1 ENHRY and CDR2 SYGVKD. CDR3 protein: CAISESTSSGNTIYF. The CDR3 DNA follows: TGTGCCATCAGTGAGTCGACATCCTCTGGAAACACCATATATTTT.

The rearrangement links TRBV2 to TRBJ2-1, with a weak D call TRBD1 (6 bases). The CDR3 is 13 residues long. The germline V gene encodes CDR1 SNHLY and CDR2 FYNNEI. Trimming removed 4 bases at V and 7 bases at J, with 11 bases between. DNA for the CDR3: TGTGCCAGCAGTGGGTTACAGGGAAATGAGCAGTTCTTC. Residues: CASSGLQGNEQFF.

The chain carries TRBV30 and TRBJ2-1; D unresolved. Trimming cost V 1 base and J 6 bases, with 16 bases left between them. The germline CDR1 and CDR2 sequences are GTSNPN and SVGIG (reference sequence). The CDR3 totals 15 residues. The CDR3 DNA follows: TGTGCCTGGAGTGCCCAGGTACTTCCGACCAATGAGCAGTTCTTC. Amino acids: CAWSAQVLPTNEQFF.

This chain uses TRBV4-2 with TRBJ2-2; the match to TRBD2 covers 9 bases. With V trimmed by 6 bases and J by 3 bases, 8 bases remained unmatched. Germline V gives CDR1 LGHNA, CDR2 YNFKEQ. The CDR3 sequence is 16 residues long. The CDR3 region is CASRPAGGPYTGELFF. CDR3 DNA sequence: TGTGCCAGCAGACCCGCGGGAGGGCCTTACACCGGGGAGCTGTTTTTT.

The V call is TRBV5-6, the J call TRBJ1-5; D possibly corresponds to TRBD1 (6 bases). The CDR3 is made up of 13 amino acids. Trimming removed 6 bases at V and 7 bases at J, with 14 bases between. Germline loops: CDR1 SGHDT, CDR2 YYEEEE. The CDR3 loop is CASTNGGGQPQHF. CDR3 DNA: TGTGCCAGCACCAATGGGGGGGGCCAGCCCCAGCATTTT.

V is TRBV4-1 and J is TRBJ2-3; D is undetermined. Looked up from germline, CDR1 is MGHRA and CDR2 is YSYEKL. Trimming cost V 0 bases and J 7 bases, with 14 bases left between them. The CDR3 is made up of 15 amino acids. As DNA, the CDR3 is TGCGCCAGCAGCCAAGATGCCTCGACTGATTATACGCAGTATTTT. Amino acids: CASSQDASTDYTQYF.